The clone carrying this TCR beta chain occurred a few times. TCRdb's table, derived via immunoSEQ multiplex PCR, lists solely in-frame clones and lacks some. The data show about 980,000 clones, over 60% seen once. The data are from a study of shared clonotypes between healthy human individuals. The CDR3 sequence is 17 residues long. CDR1 and CDR2 (germline): MGHRA, YSYEKL. V gave up 1 base and J gave up 4 bases, with 14 bases separating them. A split of CD4+ cells into CD45RA+ naive and CD45RA-negative memory subsets was performed. V usage is TRBV4-1 and J usage is TRBJ1-6; no definite D call. The sample was memory CD4+ T cells sorted from blood. Subset defined: CD45RA-negative fraction. This clonotype was obtained from a man between 18 and 29 years old in good health. The CDR3 DNA reads as TGCGCCAGCAGCCAAGGAGGGCAGATGAATTATAATTCACCCCTCCACTTT. It is translated as CASSQGGQMNYNSPLHF.